A selection of T cell receptor beta chains follows, all from one sample in a study of siplizumab effects on memory and regulatory T cells. Method: immunoSEQ multiplex PCR; TCRdb's copy keeps in-frame clones and lacks some. The sample holds about 120,000 clones, about nine tenths seen once. The sequenced sample consisted of CD4+ T cells sorted from blood. Receptors originate from a human donor in good health. Each CDR3 is given with its conserved first and last residue. A D gene is named only where the DNA matches it firmly. Clone size, where shown, is once, few, many, or a class for clones that have expanded.

.	TRBJ1-1	.	TRBV9	TGTGCCAGCAGCGTAGCTGTGGGGATGAACACTGAAGCTTTCTTT	CASSVAVGMNTEAFF
.	TRBJ2-7	.	TRBV9	TGTGCCAGCAGCGTAGGCGGGGCGGGGATCTACGAGCAGTACTTC	CASSVGGAGIYEQYF
.	TRBJ1-2	.	TRBV18	TGTGCCAGCTCACCGTCTGAAGGGTCAAACCATGGCTACACCTTC	CASSPSEGSNHGYTF
.	TRBJ2-7	TRBD1	TRBV7-8	TGTGCCAGCAGCCCCGTATTGGGACAGGCGAGTTACGAGCAGTACTTC	CASSPVLGQASYEQYF
.	TRBJ2-1	TRBD2	TRBV5-6	TGTGCCAGCACGAGGAGCGGGGGGGCCTACAATGAGCAGTTCTTC	CASTRSGGAYNEQFF
.	TRBJ2-5	TRBD1	TRBV11-2	TGTGCCAGCAGCCTCAGACAGGGCCAAGAGACCCAGTACTTC	CASSLRQGQETQYF
once	TRBJ1-1	.	TRBV10-3	TGTGCCATCAGACTCGGGACGCCGAACACTGAAGCTTTCTTT	CAIRLGTPNTEAFF
.	TRBJ1-2	.	TRBV7-9	TGTGCCAGCAGCCAGGGGCGGGGCTATGGCTACACCTTC	CASSQGRGYGYTF
.	TRBJ1-4	TRBD1	TRBV9	TGTGCCAGCAGCGTAGATGGCAGGGGGCTTGAAAAACTGTTTTTT	CASSVDGRGLEKLFF
.	TRBJ1-5	.	TRBV12-5	TGTGCTAGTGCAAGGACGGACGGGATCAGGGCTATTGACTCTATTAACAATCAGCCCCAGCATTTT	CASARTDGIRAIDSINNQPQHF
.	TRBJ2-1	TRBD1	TRBV7-8	TGTGCCAGCAGCCGAGGACAGGGGGCGTACAATGAGCAGTTCTTC	CASSRGQGAYNEQFF
once	TRBJ1-2	.	TRBV27	TGTGCCAGCAGTCCCGGGAACATGGGCCGCGGCTACACCTTC	CASSPGNMGRGYTF
once	TRBJ2-7	TRBD2	TRBV4-2	TGTGCCAGCAGCCAAGATTTTTTAGCGGGAGGGCTCGACGAGCAGTACTTC	CASSQDFLAGGLDEQYF
once	TRBJ2-1	TRBD2	TRBV5-1	TGCGCCAGCAGCTTGACAGCGGGAGACCCAAATGAGCAGTTCTTC	CASSLTAGDPNEQFF
.	TRBJ1-1	.	TRBV5-6	TGTGCCAGCAGCTTGGTCCCGCTGCCGAACACTGAAGCTTTCTTT	CASSLVPLPNTEAFF
.	TRBJ2-1	TRBD1	TRBV5-6	TGTGCCAGCAGATTACGCCTGACAGGGAGACTGAACAATGAGCAGTTCTTC	CASRLRLTGRLNNEQFF
few	TRBJ1-1	.	TRBV28	TGTGCCAGCAGTTTCAAGATGAGACGGGCTGAAGCTTTCTTT	CASSFKMRRAEAFF
.	TRBJ1-2	TRBD1	TRBV6-6	TGTGCCAGCAGTGCGACAGGGTCTCAAGGCTATGGCTACACCTTC	CASSATGSQGYGYTF
.	TRBJ2-1	TRBD2	TRBV19	TGTGCCAGTAGTGGGAGTTACAGCGGGAGTTACAATGAGCAGTTCTTC	CASSGSYSGSYNEQFF
.	TRBJ2-7	.	TRBV5-1	TGCGCCAGCAGCCGAGCCAGCGTTACAAACTCCTACGAGCAGTACTTC	CASSRASVTNSYEQYF
once	TRBJ2-3	.	TRBV5-1	TGCGCCAGCAGCCTGGGCGGGGCGGAAGGCACAGATACGCAGTATTTT	CASSLGGAEGTDTQYF